Presented here are 11 T cell receptor beta chains from one specimen sequenced in a study of T cells in Graves' hyperthyroidism and ophthalmopathy. RNA transcripts gave rise to amplified TCR beta CDR3 regions. First-round RT-PCR of the TCR CDR3 relied on the HTBI primer set. TCRdb analysed the multiplex PCR reads with MiXCR anew, one entry per CDR3 protein. The sample lists 600,000 or so distinct CDR3 sequences, 13% to 15% occurring once. The sequenced material came from blood. These TCRs come from a woman younger than 35 with Graves' ophthalmopathy.

The chain couples TRBV5-5 to TRBJ1-2, with D perhaps matching TRBD1 (5 bases). CDR1 and CDR2 (germline): SGHKS, YYEKEE (reference sequence). The CDR3 extends over 16 amino acids. The ends were cut back, 2 bases at V and 8 bases at J, with 22 bases in the middle. CDR3: CASSLATSLGLSGYTF. The DNA of the CDR3 is TGTGCCAGCAGCTTAGCCACAAGTTTGGGACTAAGCGGCTACACCTTC. The whole variable domain, filled in from reference TRBV5-5 and TRBJ1-2, reads DAGVTQSPTHLIKTRGQQVTLRCSPISGHKSVSWYQQVLGQGPQFIFQYYEKEERGRGNFPDRFSARQFPNYSSELNVNALLLGDSALYLCASSLATSLGLSGYTFGSGTRLTVV.

This clonotype was seen only a few times. This rearrangement joins TRBV19 to TRBJ1-4; no firm D call. The CDR3 totals 13 residues. Germline V gene sequence: CDR1 LNHDA, CDR2 SQIVND (reference sequence). V lost 8 bases to trimming and J lost 5 bases, with 12 bases between them. This chain's CDR3 is CASSETPNEKLFF. The CDR3 DNA is TGTGCCAGTTCGGAGACCCCAAATGAAAAACTGTTTTTT.

This clonotype has ten or more counts. The chain has TRBV28 and TRBJ2-1; TRBD2 matches 8 bases. CDR1 MDHEN and CDR2 SYDVKM come from the germline V gene. V was pared by 7 bases and J by 4 bases, with 9 bases of the junction left unmatched. This CDR3 region has 15 residues. CDR3 loop: CASNVAGRGYNEQFF. In nucleotides, the CDR3 is TGTGCCAGCAATGTAGCGGGAAGGGGGTACAATGAGCAGTTCTTC.

The V and J genes are TRBV20-1 and TRBJ1-4, with TRBD1 matching over 7 bases. CDR1 is DFQATT, CDR2 SNEGSKA, per germline (reference sequence). Germline trimming cut 2 bases from V and 8 bases from J; bases unmatched to any gene: 11. CDR3 length equals 15 residues. CDR3 coding DNA: TGCAGTGCTAGACCACGGACAGGAGGATCCGAAAAACTGTTTTTT. Protein sequence: CSARPRTGGSEKLFF.

This clonotype was found a few times. The chain combines TRBV12-3 or TRBV12-4 with TRBJ2-2, with D possibly TRBD2 on 6 matching bases. The V end was cut by 5 bases, the J end by 5 bases, with 21 bases between. This CDR3 is 17 amino acids long. The CDR3 coding sequence is TGTGCCAGCAGTCTATTTGGAGGGAATCTCGGGACCGGGGAGCTGTTTTTT. Amino acids: CASSLFGGNLGTGELFF.

The chain uses TRBV19 and TRBJ2-3, with 8 bases that match TRBD2. The CDR3 spans 15 residues. Germline trimming cut 7 bases from V and 4 bases from J; bases unmatched to any gene: 10. The germline gives CDR1 LNHDA, CDR2 SQIVND (reference sequence). CDR3 protein: CASIATGRGPDTQYF. The CDR3 DNA is TGTGCCAGTATAGCCACCGGGAGGGGCCCAGATACGCAGTATTTT.

In this sample, this clonotype turned up many times. This rearrangement joins TRBV11-2 to TRBJ2-1, with D possibly TRBD1 on 5 matching bases. CDR1 and CDR2 (germline): SGHAT, FQNNGV. This CDR3 contains 18 residues. Deletions cut 0 bases from V and 6 bases from J, with 21 bases between. The DNA of the CDR3 is TGTGCCAGCAGCTTAGATAATTGGATTAGGGGCAGCCCCAATGAGCAGTTCTTC. Its protein is CASSLDNWIRGSPNEQFF. Supplemented by reference TRBV11-2 and TRBJ2-1, the full variable domain reads EAGVAQSPRYKIIEKRQSVAFWCNPISGHATLYWYQQILGQGPKLLIQFQNNGVVDDSQLPKDRFSAERLKGVDSTLKIQPAKLEDSAVYLCASSLDNWIRGSPNEQFFGPGTRLTVL.

This clonotype was picked up many times. The CDR3: CASSLASGGGVDTQYF. DNA for the CDR3: TGTGCCAGCAGCTTAGCCAGCGGAGGTGGCGTCGATACGCAGTATTTT. This chain connects TRBV7-9 to TRBJ2-3; tentatively, D is TRBD2 (5 bases). This CDR3 is 16 amino acids long. Germline CDR1 SEHNR, CDR2 FQNEAQ (reference sequence). V lost 0 bases, J lost 6 bases, and 16 bases lay in between.

The chain is built from TRBV20-1 and TRBJ2-3; D is ambiguous. This CDR3 comprises 14 residues. V dropped 1 base and J dropped 1 base, with 9 bases sitting between them. Looked up from germline, CDR1 is DFQATT and CDR2 is SNEGSKA (reference sequence). The CDR3 is CSARAGWGTDTQYF. In nucleotides, the CDR3 is TGCAGTGCTAGAGCGGGTTGGGGCACAGATACGCAGTATTTT.

The chain recombines TRBV5-1 with TRBJ2-5; the match to TRBD1 covers 9 bases. The germline CDR1 and CDR2 sequences are SGHRS and YFSETQ. The CDR3 runs to 15 residues. The junction had 10 bases not matched to a gene; V was cut back by 5 bases and J by 5 bases. The CDR3 region is CASRPAGTGYETQYF. The DNA of the CDR3 is TGCGCCAGCAGACCAGCCGGGACAGGGTATGAGACCCAGTACTTC.

This clonotype showed up many times. This rearrangement joins TRBV7-6 to TRBJ2-5; D call uncertain. This CDR3 is 13 amino acids long. The V end lost 5 bases, the J end lost 5 bases, and 12 bases lay between the germline ends. Germline assignment: CDR1 SGHVS and CDR2 FNYEAQ. The CDR3 sequence: CASSPTYRETQYF. The CDR3 bases are TGTGCCAGCAGCCCTACCTATCGGGAGACCCAGTACTTC.